This is a list of T cell receptor beta chains from one sample in a study of neurological immune-mediated disorders. Using its own MiXCR run on the 5' RACE reads, TCRdb lists one record per CDR3 protein. Counted here are about 53,000 distinct CDR3 sequences, roughly 3.5% occurring once; the ten biggest clones make up around 3.1%. The sequenced sample was PBMCs. The receptors originated from a woman younger than 45 with multiple sclerosis. CDR3s include the opening cysteine and the closing phenylalanine or tryptophan. The order of the fields is D gene, J gene, V gene, CDR3 protein. D genes are given only for firm matches.

>NA|TRBJ1-6|TRBV25-1
CASSDPGSPLHF
>NA|TRBJ2-1|TRBV20-1
CSARLANYNEQFF
>NA|TRBJ2-5|TRBV20-1
CSARIAGVETQYF
>NA|TRBJ2-7|TRBV18
CASSPGGFAYEQYF
>NA|TRBJ2-1|TRBV18
CASSPNTAVISYNEQFF
>TRBD2|TRBJ2-3|TRBV6-1
CASSESGANPDTQYF
>TRBD2|TRBJ2-1|TRBV15
CATSRDLKGLAAYNEQFF
>NA|TRBJ2-1|TRBV10-3
CATRTGTRNNEQFF
>NA|TRBJ1-1|TRBV5-1
CASSLATAWRAEAFF
>NA|TRBJ2-7|TRBV12-3/TRBV12-4
CASRSGQNEYEQYF
>TRBD2|TRBJ2-1|TRBV4-3
CASSHQPGLESEQFF
>TRBD1|TRBJ2-7|TRBV4-3
CASSPGTGLTYEQYF
>NA|TRBJ2-7|TRBV9
CASSTRAETYEQYF
>TRBD1|TRBJ1-1|TRBV24-1
CATSDPGTEKRNTEAFF
>TRBD1|TRBJ1-3|TRBV5-6
CASSLEGTASGNTIYF
>TRBD1|TRBJ2-3|TRBV30
CAWGRTGSTDTQYF
>TRBD2|TRBJ2-2|TRBV3-1
CASHSSGGTNTGELFF
>NA|TRBJ2-7|TRBV5-1
CASSFERATYEQYF
>NA|TRBJ1-2|TRBV10-2
CASSESRLGVYRNYGYTF
>NA|TRBJ1-4|TRBV30
CAWSVTLGSAEKLFF
>NA|TRBJ2-1|TRBV24-1
CATSDGIGSEQFF
>NA|TRBJ2-3|TRBV7-2
CASSLVTTDTQYF
>NA|TRBJ2-7|TRBV5-1
CASSLLTKEVYGDF
>NA|TRBJ1-2|TRBV6-1
CASRAGLSYGYTF
>NA|TRBJ1-4|TRBV20-1
CSARGGGLGEKLFF
>NA|TRBJ2-3|TRBV12-3/TRBV12-4
CAIRPGESDTQYF
>NA|TRBJ1-5|TRBV6-6
CASGQDGNQPQHF
>NA|TRBJ1-1|TRBV20-1
CSAKGGDTEAFF
>NA|TRBJ2-4|TRBV6-5
CASSYRGTKNIQYF
>NA|TRBJ2-1|TRBV5-1
CASSQGGQEASHEQFF
>NA|TRBJ2-3|TRBV5-1
CASSLRQGTDTQYF
>NA|TRBJ1-1|TRBV4-1
CASSPLLVAEAFF
>NA|TRBJ1-1|TRBV10-1
CASSDKPFTEAFF
>NA|TRBJ1-2|TRBV11-2
CASNPKRSHYGYTF
>TRBD1|TRBJ2-5|TRBV2
CASSVARGPTGTQYF
>NA|TRBJ1-2|TRBV5-5
CASASGTNYGYTF
>TRBD1|TRBJ1-6|TRBV20-1
CSARGSTGNNSPLHF
>NA|TRBJ2-7|TRBV6-5
CASTRGHEQYF
>TRBD2|TRBJ2-3|TRBV5-1
CASSLGAGGPRGDTQYF
>TRBD2|TRBJ2-2|TRBV20-1
CSARDLRTSGNTGELFF
>TRBD2|TRBJ2-7|TRBV20-1
CSARGWGGRYEQYF
>NA|TRBJ1-5|TRBV2
CASRGGNQPQNF
>NA|TRBJ2-1|TRBV29-1
CSVRVKGRDPSNEQFF
>NA|TRBJ2-5|TRBV20-1
CSASPAIQGIETQYF
>NA|TRBJ2-1|TRBV9
CASSVGGPYEQFF
>TRBD1|TRBJ1-1|TRBV5-6
CASSSERQGTNTEAFF
>TRBD2|TRBJ2-5|TRBV5-1
CASTASGGSGETQYF
>TRBD2|TRBJ2-5|TRBV7-2
CASSLEVGGWETQYF
>NA|TRBJ2-7|TRBV20-1
CSAWTTGNEQYF
>NA|TRBJ1-4|TRBV20-1
CSARGPIAEKLFF
>NA|TRBJ2-7|TRBV9
CASSVTRPYEQYF
>TRBD2|TRBJ2-3|TRBV7-6
CASSLLGTSGADTQYF
>NA|TRBJ2-7|TRBV18
CASSPDYEQYF
>NA|TRBJ2-7|TRBV12-3/TRBV12-4
CASSTVVYEQYF
>TRBD2|TRBJ2-3|TRBV5-8
CARTTRKSGIFGDTQYF
>NA|TRBJ1-2|TRBV4-1
CASSQVSNYGYTF
>NA|TRBJ2-3|TRBV5-1
CASSLAGAHTQYF
>TRBD1|TRBJ1-1|TRBV20-1
CSAPRQGRVTEAFF
>NA|TRBJ2-2|TRBV5-5
CASSPGPDRAPELFF
>NA|TRBJ2-5|TRBV5-1
CASTSSPRRARDEETQYF